The T cell receptor beta chain under discussion was sequenced for a study of patients and donors after allogeneic stem cell transplantation. TCRdb processed the RT-PCR reads anew with MiXCR; each CDR3 protein has one entry. Among under 30,000 distinct CDR3 sequences listed, 29% were seen once. Material for sequencing was blood, either unsorted or a sorted T cell fraction (not recorded which). This sequence was found in a human donor who was either an allogeneic HSCT recipient or a stem cell or donor lymphocyte infusion donor (not recorded which). It is not recorded whose cells these are; they may come from a transplant donor.

The CDR3 reads CASSSGLAFRQYF. The CDR3 region has the DNA TGTGCCAGCAGCTCGGGACTAGCCTTTCGGCAGTATTTT. V is TRBV7-6 and J is TRBJ2-3; 9 positions match TRBD2. The CDR3 runs to 13 residues. Trimming removed 4 bases from V and 11 bases from J; junction bases left unmatched: 7. The germline CDR1 and CDR2 sequences are SGHVS and FNYEAQ. Supplemented by reference TRBV7-6 and TRBJ2-3, the full variable domain reads GAGVSQSPRYKVTKRGQDVALRCDPISGHVSLYWYRQALGQGPEFLTYFNYEAQQDKSGLPNDRFSAERPEGSISTLTIQRTEQRDSAMYRCASSSGLAFRQYFGPGTRLTVL.